By proportion, the clone carrying this TCR gamma chain is hyperexpanded. TCRdb redid the clone calls on the RT-PCR reads with CATT. This repertoire shows 450 to 500 gamma-chain clones, 60% to 70% found once; its top ten account for roughly a third. The data stem from a study of gamma-delta T cells after stem cell transplantation. The junction had 3 bases not matched to a gene; V was cut back by 0 bases and J by 2 bases. From germline, CDR1 is EGSNGY and CDR2 YDSYNSKV. The CDR3 extends over 15 amino acids. Sequenced material: gamma-delta T cells. The V and J genes are TRGV2 and TRGJP2. The clonotype comes from a human donor. It is not recorded whose cells these are; they may come from a transplant donor. The CDR3 sequence is CATWDGISSDWIKTF. CDR3 nucleotides: TGTGCCACCTGGGACGGGATAAGTAGTGATTGGATCAAGACGTTT.